The 6 T cell receptor beta chains presented below share a single source sample, sequenced in a study of early T cells in non-severe SARS-CoV-2 infection (dated by TCRdb to the early 2020s). Library method: 5' RACE. Sequencer: NextSeq 500. TCRdb passed the public sequencing reads through fastp at Q25 and MiXCR, retaining productive beta sequences. Rows merge per CDR3 protein into single entries with the most common DNA and genes. This sample lists about 33,000 distinct CDR3 sequences; under 6.5% were detected once. The ten largest clones represent 10% to 15% of the sample. Sequencing used whole blood. The source is an adult who was a healthcare worker with PCR-confirmed SARS-CoV-2 infection or an uninfected control (not recorded which).

This clonotype was found many times. V is TRBV15 and J is TRBJ2-2; D remains unclear. Germline values: CDR1 LNHNV, CDR2 YYDKDF (reference sequence). This CDR3 has 15 amino acids. V gave up 0 bases and J gave up 7 bases, with 12 bases separating them. Written as DNA, the CDR3 is TGTGCCACCAGCAGAGATCGCCAGACTGGCGGGGAGCTGTTTTTT. It encodes CATSRDRQTGGELFF.

This clonotype was seen a handful of times. The genes are TRBV6-1 and TRBJ1-1; TRBD1 might be the D (6 bases). There are 15 residues in the CDR3. In germline, CDR1 is MNHNS, CDR2 SASEGT. With 2 bases removed from V and 6 bases from J, the gap between germline ends came to 16 bases. Here the CDR3 reads CASSEINRVGAEAFF. The CDR3 DNA reads as TGTGCCAGCAGTGAAATCAACAGGGTGGGGGCTGAAGCTTTCTTT.

This clonotype was found many times. The rearrangement joins TRBV7-9 to TRBJ1-1; 8 bases agree with TRBD1. V lost 6 bases and J lost 1; bases outside the gene matches: 7. This CDR3 comprises 15 residues. Looked up from germline, CDR1 is SEHNR and CDR2 is FQNEAQ (reference sequence). CDR3 nucleotides: TGTGCCAGCAGGGAAACCGGGACAGGGAACACTGAAGCTTTCTTT. Amino acid sequence: CASRETGTGNTEAFF.

This clonotype was detected many times. This rearrangement joins TRBV7-9 to TRBJ1-1; D gene unclear. V lost 1 base to trimming and J lost 0 bases, with 12 bases between them. The germline gives CDR1 SEHNR, CDR2 FQNEAQ (reference sequence). This CDR3 has 16 residues. DNA for the CDR3: TGTGCCAGCAGCTTAGGTCCCAAAATCCTGAACACTGAAGCTTTCTTT. It yields the protein CASSLGPKILNTEAFF.

Ten or more counts support this clonotype. The V and J genes are TRBV3-1 and TRBJ2-2; D remains unclear. Germline V lookup: CDR1 LGHDT, CDR2 YNNKEL (reference sequence). The CDR3 has 13 amino acids. Trimming left V 3 bases short and J 4 bases short, with 6 bases between. Here the CDR3 reads CASSQTFTGELFF. CDR3 DNA sequence: TGTGCCAGCAGCCAGACTTTCACCGGGGAGCTGTTTTTT.

This clonotype was detected only a few times. The J gene is TRBJ1-1, the V gene TRBV3-1; the D is unclear. The germline V gene has CDR1 LGHDT and CDR2 YNNKEL (reference sequence). CDR3 length: 12 residues. V was clipped by 4 bases and J by 5 bases, with 8 bases between them. The CDR3 nucleotides are TGTGCCAGCAGCCCCACGGGGACTGAAGCTTTCTTT. Amino acids: CASSPTGTEAFF.